This paragraph reports one TCR beta chain. The antigen this receptor binds is unknown. Base-call qualities are not available, and no considerably larger clone is one nucleotide away. The sample originates from a study of Ad26.COV2.S vaccination and SARS-CoV-2 variants (dated by TCRdb to about 2021). About the full investigation: Donors in the vaccine arm were drawn from COV1001, a phase I-IIa trial of Ad26.COV2.S in healthy adults that was multicentre, randomized, double-blind and placebo-controlled. Throughout the experiments and outcome assessment, investigators stayed blinded to trial group allocation. Ad26.COV2.S was given intramuscularly at 5x10^10 or 1x10^11 viral particles, as a single shot or as two shots 56 days apart. Participants in the trial were split at random into five groups of five each, receiving low-dose or high-dose Ad26.COV2.S once or twice, or else placebo on both occasions. A total of roughly 32 samples were included in the TCR-sequenced set, comprising some 20 Ad26.COV2.S vaccine recipients, 5 placebo recipients and 8 SARS-CoV-2 convalescent individuals. TCRbeta repertoire sequencing served as the tool for gauging how specific and how broad the SARS-CoV-2-reactive T cell receptors were following Ad26.COV2.S vaccination.

Study-level results and caveats: The authors noted that the TCR breadth and depth analyses may have underestimated total T cell responses. Comparing responses between vaccine doses or regimens was not something the study was powered to do. Vaccine and placebo recipients had similar non-spike TCR breadth, a finding consistent with the vaccine containing only spike. Compared with placebo recipients, Ad26.COV2.S recipients showed higher spike-specific TCR breadth (P = 0.0014). After vaccination, substantial breadth of spike-specific CD8+ and CD4+ T cell responses was reported.

From a lookup of the germline V gene, CDR1 and CDR2 are MNHEY and SVGAGI. The V end loses 4 bases and the J end loses 4 bases, and a stretch of 10 bases separates them. Taken from cysteine to phenylalanine, the CDR3 has 13 residues. Only CDR3 DNA remains: 39 bases, in frame from the first base. The treatment or condition label here, explained by the study, means: some 20 received Ad26.COV2.S at low or high dose, single or two shots; 5 received placebo; per-sample allocation not given. For vaccine and placebo recipients, the sequenced repertoires came from samples collected on day 63 after the first injection. In Cohort 1b, roughly 25 adults aged 18-55 years were enrolled at a single site in Boston, USA, between 29 July and 7 August 2020. Ad26.COV2.S was a replication-incompetent adenovirus type 26 vector that expressed a prefusion-stabilized SARS-CoV-2 spike protein derived from the original Wuhan strain.

The immunoSEQ Assay was used to sequence TCRbeta CDR3 regions. After extraction, genomic DNA underwent amplification by bias-controlled multiplex PCR, followed by high-throughput sequencing. The study's processing was this. To quantify the absolute abundance of every unique TCRbeta CDR3 region, sequences were collapsed and filtered. T cell fraction was estimated by normalizing TCRbeta template counts to usable DNA, which was measured by amplifying reference genes present in all nucleated cells. Repertoire TCRs were annotated as SARS-CoV-2-specific when V gene, CDR3 amino acid sequence and J gene were exactly matched to a known reactive TCR set. The reference SARS-CoV-2 TCR set was derived from MIRA and filtered for enrichment in COVID-19-positive ImmuneCODE repertoires, a step that removed public or cross-reactive TCRs. Based on the MIRA antigens, annotated TCRs were further analysed at the level of specific ORF or position within ORF. Depth was the summed frequency of annotated unique rearrangements, while breadth was defined as annotated unique rearrangements over total unique productive rearrangements. Two-sided Wilcoxon rank-sum tests were used to compare TCR breadth between groups. What TCRdb holds here is the immuneACCESS table cut down to in-frame rearrangements. Part of the clones is not present; checked against another copy, under half of the missing clones reflect an unresolved V gene, and the others are unexplained. Clone size and the V and J calls come from that table; the DNA yielded D and trimming. The sample includes some 290,000 clones, with around 85% observed a single time. The ten largest clones represent 2% to 2.5% of the sample.

The rearrangement combines TRBV6-5 with TRBJ2-5; perhaps TRBD2 is the D gene, with 6 bases matching. This TCR was recovered from a person between 18 and 60 years old who received the Ad26.COV2.S COVID-19 vaccine or a placebo. The sample here was peripheral blood, taken in a trial of Ad26.COV2.S vaccine versus placebo. CDR3 region: CASSWTTPETQYF. In nucleotides, the sequence is TGTGCCAGCAGTTGGACTACGCCAGAGACCCAGTACTTC.